The table lists the clone carrying this T cell receptor (beta chain) with a count of one. Original analysis: Amplification with reference gene primers provided the estimates of nucleated cell counts. Generated by immunoSEQ multiplex PCR, the TCRdb table keeps only in-frame clones and is missing some. Clone size and the V and J calls come from that table; the DNA yielded D and trimming. The sample records approximately 300,000 clones, 87% being singletons. These data come from a study of blood T cell repertoires in COVID-19. Study summary: The analysed material was cDNA or gDNA that came from T cells, B-cell-depleted T cells, or PBMCs.

Clinical histories supplied by participants themselves formed the basis of cohort assignment. With 4 bases clipped from V and 7 bases from J, the junction kept 4 bases outside the gene matches. The germline CDR1 and CDR2 sequences are LNHDA and SQIVND (reference sequence). This CDR3 spans 14 amino acids. This chain links TRBV19 with TRBJ2-2; TRBD1 matches 9 bases. The sequenced material came from PBMCs or T cells enriched from blood (not recorded which). The receptor's source is a woman in her twenties or thirties who had recovered from COVID-19. The CDR3: CASSKQGAVGELFF. The CDR3 nucleotides are TGTGCCAGTAGTAAACAGGGGGCAGTCGGGGAGCTGTTTTTT.